Each of the 22 T cell receptor beta chains below was sequenced from the same sample in a study of cytomegalovirus exposure and HLA in healthy donors. 13 Jbeta primers and 60 Vbeta primers were used for the PCR. The data were produced by immunoSEQ multiplex PCR, yet TCRdb's version contains in-frame clones alone and is incomplete. This sample yields about 180,000 clones, of which 80% are seen a single time; 6% to 7.5% belongs to the top ten. The sample comprised PBMCs. Receptors were obtained from a man under 40 in good health and CMV-seropositive.

The chain is built from TRBV7-8 and TRBJ1-5; D might be TRBD1 (5 bases). Deletions cut 1 base from V and 4 bases from J, with 11 bases between. The CDR3 has 15 residues. CDR1 is SGHVS, CDR2 FQNEAQ, per germline. For the CDR3, the DNA is TGTGCCAGCAGCTTAGTCTCGACAGCAAATCAGCCCCAGCATTTT. Translation gives CASSLVSTANQPQHF.

The V and J genes are TRBV30 and TRBJ2-6; 9 nucleotides align to TRBD1. The CDR3 runs to 17 residues. J lost 2 bases, V lost 3 bases, and 8 bases had no gene match. From germline, CDR1 is GTSNPN and CDR2 SVGIG (reference sequence). The CDR3 sequence: CAWRPGQGFTGANVLTF. CDR3 sequence (DNA): TGTGCCTGGAGGCCGGGACAGGGCTTCACTGGGGCCAACGTCCTGACTTTC.

J is TRBJ2-1 and V is TRBV7-9, with D possibly being TRBD2 (5 bases). This CDR3 has 16 amino acids. The germline V gene encodes CDR1 SEHNR and CDR2 FQNEAQ (reference sequence). Trimming shortened V by 5 bases and J by 3 bases, and 17 bases separated the two germline ends. CDR3: CASSPGLDLHYNEQFF. The CDR3 bases are TGTGCCAGCAGCCCTGGACTCGATCTACACTACAATGAGCAGTTCTTC.

This clone occurred a few times. This sequence joins TRBV6-1 and TRBJ1-1; D may be TRBD1 (6 bases). The V end lost 0 bases, the J end lost 4 bases, and 12 bases lay between the germline ends. The germline CDR1 and CDR2 sequences are MNHNS and SASEGT. The CDR3 is made up of 15 amino acids. The CDR3 spells CASSEASTGSTEAFF. The CDR3 bases are TGTGCCAGCAGTGAAGCGAGCACAGGGAGCACTGAAGCTTTCTTT.

V gene TRBV7-6 combines with J gene TRBJ1-5; D ambiguous. The CDR3 runs 14 residues. From germline, CDR1 is SGHVS and CDR2 FNYEAQ. With 1 base removed from V and 2 bases from J, the gap between germline ends came to 6 bases. The CDR3 coding sequence is TGTGCCAGCAGCTTAGGGCAGGGCAATCAGCCCCAGCATTTT. As protein: CASSLGQGNQPQHF.

The V call is TRBV5-1, the J call TRBJ2-2; D is uncertain. Germline values: CDR1 SGHRS, CDR2 YFSETQ. V was clipped by 4 bases and J by 3 bases, with 13 bases between them. This CDR3 has 15 amino acids. CDR3 sequence reads: CASSRSPRDTGELFF. The CDR3 nucleotides are TGCGCCAGCAGCCGGTCCCCTAGAGACACCGGGGAGCTGTTTTTT.

This clone occurred a few times. This chain connects TRBV18 to TRBJ2-7, with a possible D match to TRBD2 (6 bases). V was cut by 3 bases and J by 1 base, with 13 bases left in between. Per the germline V gene, CDR1 is KGHSH and CDR2 is LQKENI. The CDR3 runs to 15 residues. The CDR3 region has the DNA TGTGCCAGCTCACCTAGTCTAGCGAGTTCCTACGAGCAGTACTTC. This sequence encodes CASSPSLASSYEQYF.

This chain uses TRBV30 with TRBJ1-2, with no clear D. The CDR3 is made up of 13 amino acids. Germline V gene data show CDR1 as GTSNPN and CDR2 as SVGIG (reference sequence). The germline V and J ends were trimmed by 3 bases and 7 bases, with 15 bases remaining between them. This CDR3 reads CAWSAMRVSGYTF. Written as DNA, the CDR3 is TGTGCCTGGAGCGCTATGAGAGTCTCTGGCTACACCTTC.

The chain's CDR3 is CASSQAGRQYF. The CDR3 bases are TGTGCCAGCAGTCAGGCCGGGAGGCAGTATTTT. The J gene is TRBJ2-3, the V gene TRBV11-3, with D possibly being TRBD2 (6 bases). CDR1 is SGHNT and CDR2 is YENEEA in the germline V gene. CDR3 length equals 11 residues. Trimming took off 6 bases at V and 11 bases at J, with 12 bases between the two ends.

The count of this clone is one. The DNA for the CDR3 is TGTGCCAGCAGCGAAGGAGGGGTGGGGACCTACGAGCAGTACTTC. This translates into CASSEGGVGTYEQYF. The J gene is TRBJ2-7, the V gene TRBV9; TRBD2 is a possible D gene (6 bases). The germline gives CDR1 SGDLS, CDR2 YYNGEE. V was pared by 3 bases and J by 2 bases, with 15 bases between. The CDR3 runs 15 residues.

The genes are TRBV27 and TRBJ1-2, with a tentative D call TRBD1 (6 bases). Germline V CDR1 and CDR2: MNHEY, SMNVEV (reference sequence). The CDR3 runs 13 residues. V dropped 5 bases and J dropped 8 bases, with 15 bases sitting between them. The CDR3: CASSVYRDGGYTF. The CDR3 DNA follows: TGTGCCAGCAGTGTATACAGGGATGGGGGCTACACCTTC.

This chain uses TRBV19 with TRBJ2-5; tentative D call: TRBD2 (6 bases). V was pared by 7 bases and J by 5 bases, with 17 bases between. CDR3 size: 14 residues. The germline V gene has CDR1 LNHDA and CDR2 SQIVND (reference sequence). The CDR3 DNA sequence: TGTGCCAGTACAGCCGGGACTGGAGGGGAGACCCAGTACTTC. This encodes CASTAGTGGETQYF.

The chain employs TRBV14 and TRBJ2-7; perhaps TRBD2 as D (5 bases). The germline gives CDR1 SGHDN, CDR2 FVKESK. Trimming shortened V by 3 bases and J by 4 bases, and 10 bases separated the two germline ends. This CDR3 contains 13 residues. DNA for the CDR3: TGTGCCAGCAGCCAGAGCGGCAATTACGAGCAGTACTTC. Translation: CASSQSGNYEQYF.

The V call is TRBV7-2, the J call TRBJ2-2, with D maybe TRBD1 (5 bases). V lost 4 bases and J lost 8, with 14 bases in between. This CDR3 has 14 residues. Germline CDR1 SGHTA, CDR2 FQGNSA. CDR3 coding DNA: TGTGCCAGCAGCTCACATCAGACAGCAGGGGAGCTGTTTTTT. It is translated as CASSSHQTAGELFF. Using reference TRBV7-2 and TRBJ2-2 for the parts outside the CDR3, the full variable domain is GAGVSQSPSNKVTEKGKDVELRCDPISGHTALYWYRQSLGQGLEFLIYFQGNSAPDKSGLPSDRFSAERTGGSVSTLTIQRTQQEDSAVYLCASSSHQTAGELFFGEGSRLTVL.

Comment on this clone: A junction end diverges from the germline sequence, so it may reflect a read error. V is TRBV4-2 and J is TRBJ2-1; 8 bases line up with TRBD1. The CDR3 totals 16 residues. Germline V gene sequence: CDR1 LGHNA, CDR2 YNFKEQ. DNA of the CDR3: TGTGCCAGCAGCCCGACGTTACAGGGGGGTTACAATGAGCAGCTCTTC. It yields the protein CASSPTLQGGYNEQLF.

The chain links TRBV5-6 to TRBJ1-3, with D perhaps matching TRBD1 (6 bases). Trimming left V 1 base short and J 8 bases short, with 25 bases between. The CDR3 sequence is 18 residues long. Germline V lookup: CDR1 SGHDT, CDR2 YYEEEE. CDR3 sequence reads: CASSLRVRGGHNRDTIYF. CDR3 nucleotide sequence: TGTGCCAGCAGCTTGAGGGTTCGGGGGGGCCATAATCGTGACACCATATATTTT.

This clone was observed a handful of times. The chain is built from TRBV7-6 and TRBJ2-2, with 7 bases matching TRBD2. The V and J ends lost 5 bases and 4 bases, in that order; junction bases with no gene match: 13. The CDR3 totals 17 residues. The germline CDR1 and CDR2 sequences are SGHVS and FNYEAQ. This CDR3 is CASSPSSGGGATGELFF. In DNA, the CDR3 is TGTGCCAGCAGCCCAAGTTCGGGGGGAGGGGCCACCGGGGAGCTGTTTTTT. Filled out from reference TRBV7-6 and TRBJ2-2, the complete variable domain reads GAGVSQSPRYKVTKRGQDVALRCDPISGHVSLYWYRQALGQGPEFLTYFNYEAQQDKSGLPNDRFSAERPEGSISTLTIQRTEQRDSAMYRCASSPSSGGGATGELFFGEGSRLTVL.

The V gene is TRBV6-1, the J gene TRBJ1-3; TRBD1 might be the D (5 bases). Germline CDR1 reads MNHNS; CDR2 reads SASEGT. The germline V and J ends were trimmed by 1 base and 5 bases, with 9 bases remaining between them. This CDR3 spans 14 amino acids. CDR3 sequence: CASSEGGTRNTIYF. The CDR3 DNA sequence: TGTGCCAGCAGTGAAGGGGGGACTCGAAACACCATATATTTT.

The rearrangement links TRBV15 to TRBJ2-1; the match to TRBD2 covers 13 bases. Losses at the gene ends were 1 base for V and 1 base for J; bases not matched to a gene: 10. Per germline, CDR1 LNHNV and CDR2 YYDKDF (reference sequence). The CDR3 has 20 residues. CDR3 sequence reads: CATSRAPGLAGLGSYNEQFF. CDR3 in DNA: TGTGCCACCAGCAGAGCCCCGGGACTAGCGGGATTAGGGTCCTACAATGAGCAGTTCTTC.

This clone has only a few counts. The chain couples TRBV2 to TRBJ2-5; D may be TRBD2 (6 bases). CDR3 length: 15 amino acids. Germline CDR1 reads SNHLY; CDR2 reads FYNNEI. Trimming took off 3 bases at V and 4 bases at J, with 15 bases between the two ends. CDR3 amino acids: CASSDLSPSAETQYF. DNA of the CDR3: TGTGCCAGCAGTGACTTAAGTCCTAGCGCAGAGACCCAGTACTTC.

This clone was seen once. Mismatch with germline at one junction end may stem from a read error. The rearrangement uses TRBV7-9 and TRBJ1-1; 9 bases line up with TRBD1. Germline CDR1 SEHNR, CDR2 FQNEAQ (reference sequence). The CDR3 sequence is 17 residues long. The CDR3 loop reads CSSSSTGGGSRLAEAFF. The CDR3 region has the DNA TGTTCCAGCAGCTCAACAGGGGGCGGGAGTCGGCTAGCCGAAGCTTTCTTT.

This chain uses TRBV19 with TRBJ2-6; 7 bases align to TRBD1. Losses at the gene ends were 0 bases for V and 1 base for J; bases not matched to a gene: 15. Germline V gene sequence: CDR1 LNHDA, CDR2 SQIVND (reference sequence). The CDR3 extends over 21 amino acids. CDR3: CASSIEHPPRTGTSGANVLTF. Here the CDR3 DNA reads TGTGCCAGTAGTATAGAGCACCCTCCTCGGACAGGTACATCTGGGGCCAACGTCCTGACTTTC.